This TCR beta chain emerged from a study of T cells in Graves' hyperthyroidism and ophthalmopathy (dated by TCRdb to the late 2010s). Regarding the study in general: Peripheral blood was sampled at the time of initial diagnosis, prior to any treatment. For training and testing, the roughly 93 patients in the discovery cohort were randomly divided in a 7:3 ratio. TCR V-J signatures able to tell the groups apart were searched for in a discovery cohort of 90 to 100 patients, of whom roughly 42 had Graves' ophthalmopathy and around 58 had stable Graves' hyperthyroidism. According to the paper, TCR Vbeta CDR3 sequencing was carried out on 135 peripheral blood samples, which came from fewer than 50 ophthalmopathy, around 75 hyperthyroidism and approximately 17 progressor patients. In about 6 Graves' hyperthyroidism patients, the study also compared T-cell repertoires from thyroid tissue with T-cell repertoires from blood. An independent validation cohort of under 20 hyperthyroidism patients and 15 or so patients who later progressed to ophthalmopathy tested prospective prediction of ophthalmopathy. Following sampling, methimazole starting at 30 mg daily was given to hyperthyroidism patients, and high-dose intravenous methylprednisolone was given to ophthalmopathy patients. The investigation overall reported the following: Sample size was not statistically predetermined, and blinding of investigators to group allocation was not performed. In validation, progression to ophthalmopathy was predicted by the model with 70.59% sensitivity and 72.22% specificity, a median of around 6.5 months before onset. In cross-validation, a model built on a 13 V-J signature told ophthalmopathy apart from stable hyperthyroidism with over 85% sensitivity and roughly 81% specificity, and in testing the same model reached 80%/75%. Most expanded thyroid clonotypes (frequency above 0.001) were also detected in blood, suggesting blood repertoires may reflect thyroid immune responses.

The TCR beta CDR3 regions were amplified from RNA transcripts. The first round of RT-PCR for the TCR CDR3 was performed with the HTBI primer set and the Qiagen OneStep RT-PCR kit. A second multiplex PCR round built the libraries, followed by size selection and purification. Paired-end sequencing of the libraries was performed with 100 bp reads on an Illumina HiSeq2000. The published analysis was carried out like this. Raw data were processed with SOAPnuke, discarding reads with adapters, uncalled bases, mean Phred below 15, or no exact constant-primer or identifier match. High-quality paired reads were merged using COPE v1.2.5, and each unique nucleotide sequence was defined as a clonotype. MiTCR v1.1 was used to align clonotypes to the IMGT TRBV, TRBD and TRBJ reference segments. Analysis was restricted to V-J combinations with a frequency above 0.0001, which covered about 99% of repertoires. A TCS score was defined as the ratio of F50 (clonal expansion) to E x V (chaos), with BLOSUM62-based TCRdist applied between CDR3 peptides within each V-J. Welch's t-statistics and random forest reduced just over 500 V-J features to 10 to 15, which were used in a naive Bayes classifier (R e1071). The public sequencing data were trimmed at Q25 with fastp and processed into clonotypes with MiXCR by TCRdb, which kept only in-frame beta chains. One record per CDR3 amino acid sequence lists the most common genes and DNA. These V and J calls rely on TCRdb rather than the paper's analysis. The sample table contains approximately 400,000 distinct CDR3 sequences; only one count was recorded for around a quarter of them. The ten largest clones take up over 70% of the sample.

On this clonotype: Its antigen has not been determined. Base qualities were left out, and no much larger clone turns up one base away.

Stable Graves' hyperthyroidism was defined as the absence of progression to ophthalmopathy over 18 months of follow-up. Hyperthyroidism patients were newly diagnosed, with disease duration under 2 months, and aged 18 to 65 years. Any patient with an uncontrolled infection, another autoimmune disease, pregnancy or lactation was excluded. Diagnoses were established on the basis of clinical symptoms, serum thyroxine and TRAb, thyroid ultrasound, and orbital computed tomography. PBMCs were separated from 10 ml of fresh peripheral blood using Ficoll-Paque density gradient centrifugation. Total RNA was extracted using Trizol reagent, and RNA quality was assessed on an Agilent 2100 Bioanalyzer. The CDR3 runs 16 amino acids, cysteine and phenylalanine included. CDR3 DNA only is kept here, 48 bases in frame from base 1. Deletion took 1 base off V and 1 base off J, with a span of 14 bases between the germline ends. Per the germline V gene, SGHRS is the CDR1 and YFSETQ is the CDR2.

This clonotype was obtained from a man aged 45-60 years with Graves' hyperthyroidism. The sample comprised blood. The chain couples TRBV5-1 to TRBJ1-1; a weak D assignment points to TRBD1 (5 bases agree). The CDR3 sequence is CASSLIGGAGNTEAFF. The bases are TGCGCCAGCAGCTTGATCGGGGGAGCGGGGAACACTGAAGCTTTCTTT.